What follows describes a single T cell receptor (beta chain). The antigen is not known. The read ends 3 residues early relative to the CDR3; the germline J gene fills the gap. This CDR3 spans 18 amino acids. Germline CDR1 and CDR2: SGHRS and YFSETQ. V gave up 7 bases and J gave up 0 bases; unmatched junction bases: 13. The data were taken from a study of T cells in women clearing cervical HPV infection. At the level of the study: With HLA typing for only a few women, HLA confounding remains possible.

Points from the study as a whole: CIN3+ cases had significantly higher TCR repertoire richness than controls, but evenness did not differ.

TCR beta CDR3 amplified by multiplex PCR from roughly 1,300 ng genomic DNA. This table comes from immunoSEQ multiplex PCR, and its TCRdb copy is limited to in-frame clones, with some not included. This listing includes fewer than 30,000 clones. The sample taken for sequencing was blood buffy coat. The TCR originated in a woman between 18 and 75 years old with a cervical HPV16 infection that either progressed to CIN3+ or cleared (not recorded which). The chain uses TRBV5-1 and TRBJ2-7; 13 positions agree with TRBD2. CDR3 bases read: TGCGCCAGCGGCCCAACTGGGACTAGCGGGATTAACTCCTACGAG. Translated: CASGPTGTSGINSYE. The entire CDR3 is CASGPTGTSGINSYEQYF.